This T cell receptor (beta chain) was recorded in a study of regulatory T cells in long-lasting Graves disease. Time point here: newly diagnosed GD, antithyroid drugs for less than 3 months. PBMCs were the source of the RNA used for TCR sequencing. Researchers made TCR beta libraries by using iRepertoire HTBI primers and running Arm-PCR on CDR3 regions. TCRdb re-derived calls from the multiplex PCR reads in MiXCR, one entry per CDR3 protein. The sample shows a few hundred thousand distinct CDR3 sequences, about 10% of them seen only once. This clonotype has ten or more counts. The V and J ends lost 7 bases and 6 bases respectively, with 15 bases between them. The CDR3 is made up of 13 amino acids. Looked up from germline, CDR1 is SQVTM and CDR2 is ANQGSEA. This sample was also put to use in a study of T cells in Graves' hyperthyroidism and ophthalmopathy.

The source material was peripheral blood mononuclear cells (PBMCs), sampled at new diagnosis, from a patient treated with antithyroid drugs. This receptor was identified in a woman younger than 35 with Graves disease. The J gene is TRBJ2-2, the V gene TRBV29-1; possible D gene TRBD2, 5 bases. In nucleotides, the CDR3 is TGCAGCGGGGGATTGGGGAGCGCCGGGGAGCTGTTTTTT. It translates to CSGGLGSAGELFF.